The present T cell receptor (beta chain) was sequenced within a study of shared clonotypes between healthy human individuals. Germline V gene sequence: CDR1 SGHNT, CDR2 YYREEE (reference sequence). CDR3 length: 13 amino acids. Trimming removed 1 base from V and 1 base from J, with 5 bases in between. The study, taken as a whole, reports: Estimated richness values were generally larger in naive subsets than in memory subsets.

Sequencing was performed with immunoSEQ multiplex PCR; in TCRdb, only in-frame clones are kept and a portion is missing. Here the sample spans under 2,500,000 clones, 95% being singletons. Turning to this clone: What it binds is unknown.

V gene TRBV5-4 combines with J gene TRBJ1-1; D is unresolved. The receptor comes from a man aged 18 to 30 in good health. The specimen sequenced was naive CD4+ T cells sorted from blood. Subset: CD45RA+ positively selected. The CDR3 protein is CASSLMANTEAFF. For the CDR3, the DNA is TGTGCCAGCAGCTTGATGGCGAACACTGAAGCTTTCTTT.